This T cell receptor (beta chain) comes out of a study of T cell responses to AZD1222 COVID-19 vaccine. Study-wide findings and caveats: A mostly white British donor set with more females was recruited, and clonal diversity was possibly underestimated. Scientists sampled the repertoires only once the peak T cell response had passed. Spike as a whole was targeted by vaccine-associated CD4 TCRs, dominant at 160-218 and 743-854. Spike-specific TCR breadth and depth went up after people got two AZD1222 doses.

On this clone itself: As yet, its antigen is unknown.

The repertoire was sequenced with immunoSEQ multiplex PCR; TCRdb's copy has only in-frame clones and lacks some. Of 100,000 to 150,000 clones listed, roughly 89% are singletons. The CDR3 contains 13 residues. The V and J ends lost 2 bases and 4 bases respectively, with 8 bases between them. Germline CDR1 reads SGHTA; CDR2 reads FQGTGA. The chain employs TRBV7-3 and TRBJ1-1; D may be TRBD1 (5 bases). This clonotype was obtained from an adult who received the AZD1222 COVID-19 vaccine. Sequencing used peripheral blood, obtained 28 days after the second AZD1222 dose. The CDR3 is CASSLRGGTEAFF. The DNA for the CDR3 is TGTGCCAGCAGCTTACGGGGCGGCACTGAAGCTTTCTTT.